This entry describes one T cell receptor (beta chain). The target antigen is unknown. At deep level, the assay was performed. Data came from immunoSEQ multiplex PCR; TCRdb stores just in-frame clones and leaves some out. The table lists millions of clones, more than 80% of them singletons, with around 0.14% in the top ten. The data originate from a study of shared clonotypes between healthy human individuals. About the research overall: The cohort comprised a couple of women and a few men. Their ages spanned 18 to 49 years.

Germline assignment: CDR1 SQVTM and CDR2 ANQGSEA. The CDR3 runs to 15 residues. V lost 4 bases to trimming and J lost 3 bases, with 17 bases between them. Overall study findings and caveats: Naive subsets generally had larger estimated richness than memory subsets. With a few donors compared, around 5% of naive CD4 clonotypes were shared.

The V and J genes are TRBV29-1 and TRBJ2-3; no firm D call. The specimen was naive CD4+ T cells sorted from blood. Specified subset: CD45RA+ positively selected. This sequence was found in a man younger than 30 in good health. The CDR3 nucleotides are TGCAGCGTTGTAGGGATGGATGGTGGGACAGATACGCAGTATTTT. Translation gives CSVVGMDGGTDTQYF.